This T cell receptor beta chain was captured in a study of T cells in Graves' hyperthyroidism and ophthalmopathy. Trimming removed 5 bases from V and 5 bases from J; junction bases left unmatched: 11. The CDR3 consists of 16 residues. Germline CDR1 and CDR2: SGHTA and FQGNSA. Researchers amplified the TCR beta CDR3 regions from RNA transcripts. First-round RT-PCR with HTBI primers amplified the TCR CDR3 region. MiXCR, applied by TCRdb to the multiplex PCR reads, yields one record per CDR3 protein. The sample has roughly 500,000 distinct CDR3 sequences; roughly 50% are singletons. Each diagnosis was grounded in clinical symptoms, serum thyroxine and TRAb, thyroid ultrasound, and orbital computed tomography. Notes on the study in general: A model using 13 V-J features told ophthalmopathy apart from stable hyperthyroidism. Ophthalmopathy, which appeared later, was predicted by the model a median about 6.8 months before onset. Among thyroid clonotypes expanded above 0.001, most also appeared in blood.

Comments on this clonotype: Its antigen is not identified.

This receptor was taken from an adult woman with Graves' disease, either hyperthyroidism or ophthalmopathy (not recorded which). Sequences were obtained from peripheral blood or thyroid tissue (not recorded which). V is TRBV7-2 and J is TRBJ1-2; TRBD1 matches 10 bases. CDR3 coding DNA: TGTGCCAGCAGCGATATCGGGACAGGGGAGCTATATGGCTACACCTTC. Translating gives CASSDIGTGELYGYTF.